This T cell receptor beta chain was sequenced during a study of control samples from healthy donors and cancer patients. The CDR3 is made up of 13 amino acids. The ends were cut back, 4 bases at V and 5 bases at J, with 12 bases in the middle. Per germline, CDR1 SGHRS and CDR2 YFSETQ. Profiled with immunoSEQ multiplex PCR; TCRdb holds only in-frame clones, not every one. The sample has tens of thousands of clones; 80% to 90% are singletons. This receptor was identified in a woman aged 40 to 50 with lung cancer. The source material was PBMCs. V usage is TRBV5-1 and J usage is TRBJ2-5; tentatively, D is TRBD1 or TRBD2 (6 bases each). The CDR3: CASSLGGGETQYF. The CDR3 DNA reads as TGCGCCAGCAGCCTAGGGGGAGGCGAGACCCAGTACTTC.